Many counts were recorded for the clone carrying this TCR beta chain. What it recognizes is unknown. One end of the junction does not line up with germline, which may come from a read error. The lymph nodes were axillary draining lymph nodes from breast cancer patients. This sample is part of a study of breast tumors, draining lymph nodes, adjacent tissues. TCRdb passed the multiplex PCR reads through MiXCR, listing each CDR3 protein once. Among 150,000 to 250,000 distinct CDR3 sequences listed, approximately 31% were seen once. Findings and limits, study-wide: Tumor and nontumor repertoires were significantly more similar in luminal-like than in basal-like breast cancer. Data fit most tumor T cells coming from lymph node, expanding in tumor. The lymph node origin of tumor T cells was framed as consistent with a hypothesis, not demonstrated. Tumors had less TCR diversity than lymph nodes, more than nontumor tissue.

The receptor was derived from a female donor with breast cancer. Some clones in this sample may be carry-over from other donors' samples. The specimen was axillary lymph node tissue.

The CDR3 nucleotides are TGTGCTAGCAGCCCACAGGGGAGAAAGACCCAGTACTTC. This gives the protein CASSPQGRKTQYF. The rearrangement uses TRBV7-7 and TRBJ2-5, with TRBD1 matching 7 bases. Germline-derived CDR1 and CDR2 are SSHAT and FNYEAQ (reference sequence). There are 13 residues in the CDR3.